Listed below are T cell receptor beta chains from one sample, sequenced in a study of T cell responses to AZD1222 COVID-19 vaccine. Data came from immunoSEQ multiplex PCR; TCRdb stores just in-frame clones and leaves some out. The sample includes about 110,000 clones, roughly 87% of them seen just once. This sample comprised peripheral blood, obtained on day 0 of MenACWY control vaccination. Source of these receptors: an adult in good health. Both conserved end residues are trimmed from each CDR3. Fields, in order: V gene, CDR3 protein.

>TRBV5-4
ASSGGQYQETQY
>TRBV2
ASVAGGNQETQY
>TRBV9
ASSVWTGTEAF
>TRBV27
ASSIQGGTEAF
>TRBV5-6
ASSRWDERY
>TRBV5-6
ASSSTGFGYT
>TRBV3-1/TRBV3-2
ASSLHHRGDGYT
>TRBV7-3
ASSAGPLGGEQF
>TRBV7-8
ASSFQGSTEAF
>TRBV7-2
ASSLAHFGPSGGGELF
>TRBV7-2
ASSLSGGSFTGELF
>TRBV10-3
AISEREGNQPQH
>TRBV19
ASSIGTWLLNTEAF
>TRBV5-4
ASSRTGDNSPLH
>TRBV5-8
ASSLETQPQH
>TRBV28
ASSRDIPNIQY
>TRBV5-6
ASSPGGRDTEAF
>TRBV19
ASKRTGLNTEAF
>TRBV6-6
ASSYGTKNYGYT
>TRBV5-1
ASSSARQGVEAF
>TRBV6-1
ASSELAGGYNEQF
>TRBV5-1
ASRLFDTTDTQY
>TRBV12-3/TRBV12-4
ASRPQRQF
>TRBV5-8
ASSRVGTSAYEQY
>TRBV2
ASRTGNQPQH
>TRBV27
ASSSMTANEKLF
>TRBV28
ASNHAEGPQETQY
>TRBV28
ASRGTGVAPLH
>TRBV10-1
ASSRDRVANEQF
>TRBV20-1
SVSGGTEAF
>TRBV7-3
ASSPLGDLAGGLPDTQY
>TRBV4-1
ASSQDPGMGTGSPLH
>TRBV3-1/TRBV3-2
ASSRTGVHEQY
>TRBV5-4
ASSLGTGRDYGYT
>TRBV28
ASSLNRATDTQY
>TRBV19
ASSITPTRIPNQPQH
>TRBV3-1/TRBV3-2
ASSRPQGANYGYT
>TRBV9
ASSVGGESDQPQH
>TRBV14
ASSLDRDQPQH
>TRBV4-1
ASSQESSGGFEH
>TRBV10-3
AISDPQGLAVNTDTQY
>TRBV21-1
ASSKTGGHEQY
>TRBV7-9
ASSSGESTDTQY
>TRBV25-1
ASRTGTGGYEQY
>TRBV19
ASSRGLAESYEQY
>TRBV24-1
ATSDLKTSYGYT
>TRBV18
ASSSSGAVNEQF